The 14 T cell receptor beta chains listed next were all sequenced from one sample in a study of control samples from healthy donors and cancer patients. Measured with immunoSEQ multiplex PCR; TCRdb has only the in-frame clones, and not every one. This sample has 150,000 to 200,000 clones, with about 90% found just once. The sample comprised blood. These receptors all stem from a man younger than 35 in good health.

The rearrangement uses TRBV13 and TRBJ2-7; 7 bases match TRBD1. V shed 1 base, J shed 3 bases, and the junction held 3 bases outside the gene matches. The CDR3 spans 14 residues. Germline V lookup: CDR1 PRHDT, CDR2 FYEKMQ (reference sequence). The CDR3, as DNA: TGTGCCAGCAGCTTAGAGGGACAGAACTACGAGCAGTACTTC. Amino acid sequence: CASSLEGQNYEQYF.

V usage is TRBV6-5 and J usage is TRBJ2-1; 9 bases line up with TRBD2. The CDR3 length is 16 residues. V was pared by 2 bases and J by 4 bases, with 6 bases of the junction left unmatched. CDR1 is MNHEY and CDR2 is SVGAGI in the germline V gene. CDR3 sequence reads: CASSYPRSGGYNEQFF. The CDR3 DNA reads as TGTGCCAGCAGTTACCCCAGGAGCGGGGGGTACAATGAGCAGTTCTTC.

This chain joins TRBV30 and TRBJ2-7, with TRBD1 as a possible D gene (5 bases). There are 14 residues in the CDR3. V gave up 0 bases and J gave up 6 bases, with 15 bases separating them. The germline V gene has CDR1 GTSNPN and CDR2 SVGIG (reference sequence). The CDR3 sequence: CAWSVSWGWFEQYF. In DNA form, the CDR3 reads TGTGCCTGGAGTGTATCTTGGGGCTGGTTCGAGCAGTACTTC.

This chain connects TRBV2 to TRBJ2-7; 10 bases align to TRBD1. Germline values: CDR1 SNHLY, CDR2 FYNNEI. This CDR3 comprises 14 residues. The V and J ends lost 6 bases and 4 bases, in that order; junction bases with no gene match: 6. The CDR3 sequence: CASRWDRGTYEQYF. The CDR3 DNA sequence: TGTGCCAGCAGATGGGACAGGGGTACTTACGAGCAGTACTTC.

CDR3 DNA sequence: TGTGCCAGCAGTTTATCCGGGGTCAGGAATTCACCCCTCCACTTT. The encoded protein is CASSLSGVRNSPLHF. The V gene is TRBV27, the J gene TRBJ1-6; D unclear. V was cut by 0 bases and J by 7 bases, with 10 bases left in between. Germline values: CDR1 MNHEY, CDR2 SMNVEV (reference sequence). The CDR3 is 15 residues long.

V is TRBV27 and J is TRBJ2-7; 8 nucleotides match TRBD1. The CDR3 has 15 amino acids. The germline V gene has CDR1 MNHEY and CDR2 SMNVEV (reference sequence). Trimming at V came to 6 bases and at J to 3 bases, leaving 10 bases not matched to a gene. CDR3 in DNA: TGTGCCAGCAGCGCCCCGGGACAGGCCCTCTACGAGCAGTACTTC. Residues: CASSAPGQALYEQYF.

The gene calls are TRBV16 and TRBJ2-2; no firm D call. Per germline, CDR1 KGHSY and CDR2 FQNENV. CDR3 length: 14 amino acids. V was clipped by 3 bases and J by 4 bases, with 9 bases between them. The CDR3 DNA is TGTGCCAGCAGCCACCGGTCGGGCACCGGGGAGCTGTTTTTT. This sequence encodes CASSHRSGTGELFF.

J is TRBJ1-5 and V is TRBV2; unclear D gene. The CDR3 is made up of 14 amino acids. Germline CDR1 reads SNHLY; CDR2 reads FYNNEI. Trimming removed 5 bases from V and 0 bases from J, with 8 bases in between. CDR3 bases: TGTGCCAGCAGTCCGGGTTATAGCAATCAGCCCCAGCATTTT. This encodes CASSPGYSNQPQHF.

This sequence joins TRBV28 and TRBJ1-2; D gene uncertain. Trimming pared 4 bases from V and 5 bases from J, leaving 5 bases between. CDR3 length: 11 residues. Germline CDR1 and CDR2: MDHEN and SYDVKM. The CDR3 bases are TGTGCCAGCAGTTGGTGGTATGGCTACACCTTC. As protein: CASSWWYGYTF.

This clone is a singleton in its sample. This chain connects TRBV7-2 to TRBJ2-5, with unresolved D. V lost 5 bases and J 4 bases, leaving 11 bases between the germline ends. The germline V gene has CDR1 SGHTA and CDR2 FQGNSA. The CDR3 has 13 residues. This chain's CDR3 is CASSHQEVETQYF. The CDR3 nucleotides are TGTGCCAGCAGCCATCAAGAGGTAGAGACCCAGTACTTC.

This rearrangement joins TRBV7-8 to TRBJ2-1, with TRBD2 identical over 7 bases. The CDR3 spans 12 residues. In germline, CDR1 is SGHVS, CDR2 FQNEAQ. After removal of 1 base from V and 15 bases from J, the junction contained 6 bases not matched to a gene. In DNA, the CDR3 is TGTGCCAGCAGCTTAGGGGGACTAATTCCGTTCTTC. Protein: CASSLGGLIPFF.

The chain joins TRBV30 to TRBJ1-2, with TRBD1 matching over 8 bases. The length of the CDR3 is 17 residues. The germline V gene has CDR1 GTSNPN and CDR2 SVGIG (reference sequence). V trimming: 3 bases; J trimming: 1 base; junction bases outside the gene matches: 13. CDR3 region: CAWSLKAGGLRNYGYTF. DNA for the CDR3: TGTGCCTGGAGCCTAAAGGCAGGGGGCCTACGTAACTATGGCTACACCTTC.

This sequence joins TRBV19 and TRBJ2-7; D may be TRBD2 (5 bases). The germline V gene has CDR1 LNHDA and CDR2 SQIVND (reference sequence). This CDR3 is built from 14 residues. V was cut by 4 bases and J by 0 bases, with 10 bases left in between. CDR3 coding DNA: TGTGCCAGTAGTACTCCGGGGAGCTCCTACGAGCAGTACTTC. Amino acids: CASSTPGSSYEQYF.

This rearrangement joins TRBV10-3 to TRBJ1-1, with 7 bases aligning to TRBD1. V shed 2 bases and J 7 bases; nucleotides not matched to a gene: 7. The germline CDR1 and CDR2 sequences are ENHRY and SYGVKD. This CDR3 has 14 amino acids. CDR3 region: CAISERGTAGEAFF. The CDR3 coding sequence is TGTGCCATCAGTGAGAGGGGGACAGCCGGTGAAGCTTTCTTT.